A selection of T cell receptor beta chains follows, all from one sample in a study of T cells after posttransplantation cyclophosphamide. The protocol was immunoSEQ multiplex PCR, while the TCRdb copy is restricted to in-frame clones and leaves out a portion. This sample has tens of thousands of clones, with 97% found just once. The sample consisted of naive CD4+ T cells sorted from PBMCs. The receptors here all came from a man aged 45 to 65 in good health, CMV-negative, and a related stem cell transplant donor. CDR3s include the opening cysteine and the closing phenylalanine or tryptophan. D genes are given only for firm matches. Not every row has a clone size; where given, it reads once, few, many or a size class.

d_call	v_call	j_call	clone_size	cdr3_nt	cdr3_aa
TRBD2	TRBV5-8	TRBJ2-2	.	TGTGCCAGCAGCTGGACCCCTAGCGGGGTTCCCACCGGGGAGCTGTTTTTT	CASSWTPSGVPTGELFF
.	TRBV18	TRBJ2-7	once	TGTGCCAGCTCACCACCGAGCACCCCATACGAGCAGTACTTC	CASSPPSTPYEQYF
.	TRBV10-3	TRBJ2-2	.	TGTGCCATCAGTGGTCCTCAGGGGACCGCTCAGACCGGGGAGCTGTTTTTT	CAISGPQGTAQTGELFF
TRBD1	TRBV5-1	TRBJ1-2	.	TGCGCCAGCAGCGTCGACAGGGGGCCTAACTATGGCTACACCTTC	CASSVDRGPNYGYTF
TRBD1	TRBV6-5	TRBJ2-1	.	TGTGCCAGCAGTTCCTTTGCAGGGACAGGGCAGTTCTTC	CASSSFAGTGQFF
TRBD1	TRBV5-4	TRBJ2-5	.	TGTGCCAGCAGCCTAGACAGGGTGGAGACCCAGTACTTC	CASSLDRVETQYF
.	TRBV7-8	TRBJ1-2	.	TGTGCCAGCAGCTTACTAGCGGGGAACTATGGCTACACCTTC	CASSLLAGNYGYTF
TRBD1	TRBV6-4	TRBJ1-1	once	TGTGCCAGCAGGCGAATTTTGGATCGGGACAGGCCTGGGAACACTGAAGCTTTCTTT	CASRRILDRDRPGNTEAFF
TRBD1	TRBV10-3	TRBJ2-7	.	TGTGCCATAAGACAGGGGGCTAACGAGCAGTACTTC	CAIRQGANEQYF
.	TRBV11-2	TRBJ1-2	.	TGTGCCAGCAGCTCATATGGGGGCAACTATGGCTACACCTTC	CASSSYGGNYGYTF
.	TRBV7-7	TRBJ1-1	.	TGTGCTAGCAGCTTTAACAGAGACACTGAAGCTTTCTTT	CASSFNRDTEAFF
TRBD2	TRBV5-1	TRBJ2-1	once	TGCGCCAGCAGCCGGGGACTAGCGGGAGCGCCTGAGCAGTTCTTC	CASSRGLAGAPEQFF
TRBD1	TRBV9	TRBJ1-6	.	TGTGCCAGCAGCCCAACGACAGGGGGATCACCCCTCCACTTT	CASSPTTGGSPLHF
TRBD1	TRBV18	TRBJ2-7	.	TGTGCCAGCTCACCAAGGACAGGGCCCCACGAGCAGTACTTC	CASSPRTGPHEQYF
TRBD2	TRBV5-6	TRBJ2-1	.	TGTGCCAGCAGCCCAGATCGGACTAGCGGGAGGAGTTCCTACAATGAGCAGTTCTTC	CASSPDRTSGRSSYNEQFF
TRBD2	TRBV7-9	TRBJ2-3	.	TGTGCCAGCAGCTTAGGGGGACTAATGAGCACAGATACGCAGTATTTT	CASSLGGLMSTDTQYF
.	TRBV6-5	TRBJ1-2	.	TGTGCGACAGTTACGGTAGCAGGGCTAGATGGCTACACCTTC	CATVTVAGLDGYTF
.	TRBV5-5	TRBJ2-7	.	TGTGCCAGCAGCCCGAGTGGCTACGAGCAGTACTTC	CASSPSGYEQYF
.	TRBV27	TRBJ1-6	.	TGTGCCAGCAGTTTATATGGCGGAATTAACTCCCCCCTCCACTTT	CASSLYGGINSPLHF
.	TRBV4-1	TRBJ1-1	.	TGCGCCAGCAGCCAAGAATCGGGGGTCACACTTATAGACGAAGCTTTCTTT	CASSQESGVTLIDEAFF
.	TRBV29-1	TRBJ2-3	.	TGCAGCGTTGAAGGCGGATTCGGTGGCTCAGATACGCAGTATTTT	CSVEGGFGGSDTQYF
.	TRBV5-1	TRBJ1-1	.	TGCGCCAGCACCCTAAGGAGAATGAACACTGAAGCTTTCTTT	CASTLRRMNTEAFF